The clone carrying this TCR beta chain showed up many times. Its specificity is unknown. The sample belongs to a study of early T cells in non-severe SARS-CoV-2 infection. At the level of the study: Chains stayed unpaired after sequencing of bulk RNA from unsorted whole blood. Study results and limitations: Clonotype matching in VDJdb favored anti-spike CD8 responses and did not capture private and CD4 specificities.

Individual cDNA molecules were tagged with unique molecular identifiers. TCRdb redid the calling of the 5' RACE reads with MiXCR, one entry per CDR3 protein. The table has about 58,000 distinct CDR3 sequences, approximately 13% seen once. What was sequenced was whole blood. The TCR originated in an adult who was a healthcare worker with PCR-confirmed SARS-CoV-2 infection or an uninfected control (not recorded which).

In DNA form, the CDR3 reads TGTGCCAGCAGCCCCGGGACAGGGCCGTTCGAGCAGTACTTC. Its translation is CASSPGTGPFEQYF. The chain combines TRBV7-6 with TRBJ2-7; 9 bases are a match to TRBD1. V shed 5 bases and J 6 bases; nucleotides not matched to a gene: 8. CDR1 SGHVS and CDR2 FNYEAQ come from the germline V gene. CDR3 length equals 14 residues.